The sample holds a few counts of the clone carrying this T cell receptor (beta chain). This record comes from a study of blood T cell repertoires in COVID-19. Per the study methods: Researchers report that nucleated cell counts were estimated from reference gene primer amplification. Some clones are missing from TCRdb's copy, which holds only in-frame ones; the method was immunoSEQ multiplex PCR. Clonal size and the V and J genes are those of that table, whereas D and trimming came from the DNA. The sample lists about 170,000 clones; approximately 92% were seen once. In germline, CDR1 is SGHAT, CDR2 FQNNGV. V lost 7 bases and J lost 7, with 17 bases in between. CDR3 length: 14 residues.

The source of this sequence is a woman in her forties or fifties with acute or convalescent COVID-19. Sequencing was done on a sample of peripheral blood. The V call is TRBV11-2, the J call TRBJ2-1; D possibly corresponds to TRBD2 (5 bases). The CDR3 nucleotides are TGTGCCAGCAAGCTTAGTACTAGTCGAAATGAGCAGTTCTTC. The encoded protein is CASKLSTSRNEQFF.